Listed below are T cell receptor beta chains from one sample, sequenced in a study of T-cell reconstitution after alpha-beta-depleted transplantation in children. TCRdb recomputed calls from the PCR reads with MiXCR, one row per CDR3 protein. The table shows 500,000 to 600,000 distinct CDR3 sequences, with about a quarter occurring only once. The sample here was PBMCs, taken before TCRalphabeta/CD19-depleted stem cell transplant. These TCRs come from a boy less than two years old with Wiskott-Aldrich syndrome, due to receive a stem cell transplant. The CDR3 runs from the conserved cysteine through the conserved F or W. D genes are given only for firm matches. Clone size is given for some rows only: seen once, a few or many times, or a class if the clone is expanded.

abundance: .
j_gene: TRBJ2-2
v_gene: TRBV7-6
d_gene: .
CDR3aa: CASSKQPLPTGELFF
CDR3nt: TGTGCCAGCAGCAAGCAACCCCTCCCTACCGGGGAGCTGTTTTTT

abundance: few
j_gene: TRBJ2-2
v_gene: TRBV20-1
d_gene: .
CDR3aa: CSARVGSLTTGELFF
CDR3nt: TGCAGTGCTAGAGTCGGGAGTTTGACCACCGGGGAGCTGTTTTTT

abundance: .
j_gene: TRBJ2-5
v_gene: TRBV24-1
d_gene: TRBD1
CDR3aa: CATSDLADREETQYF
CDR3nt: TGTGCCACCAGTGATTTAGCGGACAGGGAAGAGACCCAGTACTTC

abundance: .
j_gene: TRBJ2-5
v_gene: TRBV7-7
d_gene: .
CDR3aa: CASSLPGAGSGTQYF
CDR3nt: TGTGCCAGCAGCTTGCCGGGTGCAGGTTCTGGGACCCAGTACTTC

abundance: few
j_gene: TRBJ2-1
v_gene: TRBV9
d_gene: .
CDR3aa: CASSVGIGDYNEQFF
CDR3nt: TGTGCCAGCAGCGTAGGTATAGGGGACTACAATGAGCAGTTCTTC

abundance: .
j_gene: TRBJ2-2
v_gene: TRBV7-2
d_gene: TRBD2
CDR3aa: CASSLARGLAYYGELFF
CDR3nt: TGTGCCAGCAGCTTAGCGCGAGGACTAGCGTACTACGGGGAGCTGTTTTTT

abundance: few
j_gene: TRBJ2-5
v_gene: TRBV5-1
d_gene: .
CDR3aa: CASSLGTVEETQYF
CDR3nt: TGCGCCAGCAGCTTGGGGACAGTTGAAGAGACCCAGTACTTC

abundance: .
j_gene: TRBJ2-1
v_gene: TRBV5-1
d_gene: TRBD2
CDR3aa: CASSLPGVGGSSYNEQFF
CDR3nt: TGCGCCAGCAGCTTGCCGGGCGTGGGAGGGAGCTCCTACAATGAGCAGTTCTTC

abundance: .
j_gene: TRBJ1-2
v_gene: TRBV11-2
d_gene: TRBD1
CDR3aa: CASSLGPRGQGGYTF
CDR3nt: TGTGCCAGCAGCTTAGGTCCCAGGGGGCAAGGTGGCTACACCTTC

abundance: few
j_gene: TRBJ2-7
v_gene: TRBV6-1
d_gene: TRBD2
CDR3aa: CASSVAGGYYEQYF
CDR3nt: TGTGCCAGCAGTGTGGCGGGAGGGTACTACGAGCAGTACTTC

abundance: .
j_gene: TRBJ2-3
v_gene: TRBV27
d_gene: .
CDR3aa: CASSFPGDTQYF
CDR3nt: TGTGCCAGCAGTTTCCCGGGAGATACGCAGTATTTT

abundance: few
j_gene: TRBJ2-1
v_gene: TRBV5-1
d_gene: .
CDR3aa: CASSEEPIAYNEQFF
CDR3nt: TGCGCCAGCAGCGAGGAGCCTATCGCGTACAATGAGCAGTTCTTC

abundance: .
j_gene: TRBJ2-7
v_gene: TRBV5-1
d_gene: TRBD1
CDR3aa: CASSFRTGQGDYEQYF
CDR3nt: TGCGCCAGCAGCTTCCGAACCGGACAGGGGGACTACGAGCAGTACTTC

abundance: .
j_gene: TRBJ2-7
v_gene: TRBV7-6
d_gene: TRBD2
CDR3aa: CASSLGSSGRISPYEQYF
CDR3nt: TGTGCCAGCAGCTTAGGTTCTAGCGGGAGAATCAGCCCCTACGAGCAGTACTTC

abundance: .
j_gene: TRBJ2-2
v_gene: TRBV20-1
d_gene: TRBD1
CDR3aa: CSAGDSLNTGELFF
CDR3nt: TGCAGTGCAGGGGACAGTTTGAACACCGGGGAGCTGTTTTTT

abundance: few
j_gene: TRBJ1-1
v_gene: TRBV15
d_gene: TRBD1
CDR3aa: CATSMGTVHTEAFF
CDR3nt: TGTGCCACCAGCATGGGGACAGTGCACACTGAAGCTTTCTTT

abundance: few
j_gene: TRBJ2-1
v_gene: TRBV9
d_gene: TRBD2
CDR3aa: CASSVLWGTSGRNEQFF
CDR3nt: TGTGCCAGCAGCGTCCTATGGGGGACTAGCGGGAGGAATGAGCAGTTCTTC

abundance: .
j_gene: TRBJ2-3
v_gene: TRBV12-3/TRBV12-4
d_gene: TRBD1
CDR3aa: CASSFGQGVSTDTQYF
CDR3nt: TGTGCCAGCAGTTTTGGGCAGGGGGTGAGCACAGATACGCAGTATTTT

abundance: few
j_gene: TRBJ2-1
v_gene: TRBV10-3
d_gene: .
CDR3aa: CAISESTLALNEQFF
CDR3nt: TGTGCCATCAGTGAGTCGACCCTAGCTCTCAATGAGCAGTTCTTC

abundance: .
j_gene: TRBJ2-7
v_gene: TRBV18
d_gene: TRBD2
CDR3aa: CASSPRAGVSDEQYF
CDR3nt: TGTGCCAGCTCACCACGGGCGGGAGTAAGCGACGAGCAGTACTTC

abundance: few
j_gene: TRBJ2-1
v_gene: TRBV19
d_gene: .
CDR3aa: CASSNGYNEQFF
CDR3nt: TGTGCCAGTAGTAATGGCTACAATGAGCAGTTCTTC

abundance: .
j_gene: TRBJ2-1
v_gene: TRBV4-2
d_gene: .
CDR3aa: CASSPHEEGSYNEQFF
CDR3nt: TGTGCCAGCAGCCCACACGAGGAGGGCTCCTACAATGAGCAGTTCTTC

abundance: .
j_gene: TRBJ2-7
v_gene: TRBV20-1
d_gene: TRBD2
CDR3aa: CSARDPSGRQSSYEQYF
CDR3nt: TGCAGTGCTAGAGATCCTAGCGGGAGGCAAAGCTCCTACGAGCAGTACTTC

abundance: many
j_gene: TRBJ2-5
v_gene: TRBV10-3
d_gene: .
CDR3aa: CAISEGAETQYF
CDR3nt: TGTGCCATCAGTGAGGGGGCAGAGACCCAGTACTTC

abundance: .
j_gene: TRBJ1-1
v_gene: TRBV6-2/TRBV6-3
d_gene: .
CDR3aa: CASRGRWTEAFF
CDR3nt: TGTGCCAGCAGAGGAAGGTGGACTGAAGCTTTCTTT

abundance: .
j_gene: TRBJ1-2
v_gene: TRBV4-2
d_gene: .
CDR3aa: CASSQVPSDYGYTF
CDR3nt: TGTGCCAGCAGCCAAGTACCTTCGGACTATGGCTACACCTTC

abundance: few
j_gene: TRBJ2-1
v_gene: TRBV12-3/TRBV12-4
d_gene: .
CDR3aa: CASSPLAVSYNEQFF
CDR3nt: TGTGCCAGCAGTCCATTAGCGGTCTCCTACAATGAGCAGTTCTTC

abundance: .
j_gene: TRBJ2-1
v_gene: TRBV15
d_gene: TRBD2
CDR3aa: CATSPGTSHNEQFF
CDR3nt: TGTGCCACCAGCCCTGGGACTAGCCACAATGAGCAGTTCTTC

abundance: .
j_gene: TRBJ1-1
v_gene: TRBV5-1
d_gene: .
CDR3aa: CASSLGGAFTEAFF
CDR3nt: TGCGCCAGCAGCTTGGGGGGGGCCTTCACTGAAGCTTTCTTT

abundance: .
j_gene: TRBJ2-4
v_gene: TRBV7-9
d_gene: TRBD1
CDR3aa: CASSLSGGVAKNIQYF
CDR3nt: TGTGCCAGCAGCTTATCAGGGGGCGTAGCCAAAAACATTCAGTACTTC

abundance: .
j_gene: TRBJ2-7
v_gene: TRBV10-3
d_gene: TRBD1
CDR3aa: CAIIDDRGKREQYF
CDR3nt: TGTGCCATCATCGACGACAGGGGAAAGCGGGAGCAGTACTTC

abundance: .
j_gene: TRBJ2-3
v_gene: TRBV19
d_gene: TRBD2
CDR3aa: CASSRTSDTDTQYF
CDR3nt: TGTGCCAGTAGCCGGACTAGCGACACAGATACGCAGTATTTT

abundance: .
j_gene: TRBJ1-6
v_gene: TRBV6-1
d_gene: .
CDR3aa: CAIKSTGTDNSPLHF
CDR3nt: TGTGCCATCAAATCAACCGGGACTGATAATTCACCCCTCCACTTT

abundance: .
j_gene: TRBJ1-2
v_gene: TRBV18
d_gene: .
CDR3aa: CASSPLTGQGGYTF
CDR3nt: TGTGCCAGCTCACCACTGACAGGCCAGGGAGGCTACACCTTC

abundance: .
j_gene: TRBJ2-7
v_gene: TRBV12-3/TRBV12-4
d_gene: TRBD1
CDR3aa: CASSRDRGREQYF
CDR3nt: TGTGCCAGCAGCCGGGACAGGGGGCGAGAGCAGTACTTC

abundance: few
j_gene: TRBJ2-1
v_gene: TRBV9
d_gene: .
CDR3aa: CASSGGGGSGWEQFF
CDR3nt: TGTGCCAGCAGTGGAGGAGGGGGCTCGGGGTGGGAGCAGTTCTTC

abundance: .
j_gene: TRBJ1-5
v_gene: TRBV7-8
d_gene: TRBD1
CDR3aa: CASSLRQGYSNQPQHF
CDR3nt: TGTGCCAGCAGCCTCAGACAGGGCTATAGCAATCAGCCCCAGCATTTT

abundance: few
j_gene: TRBJ2-2
v_gene: TRBV10-3
d_gene: .
CDR3aa: CAIRIGAPGTGELFF
CDR3nt: TGTGCCATCAGAATAGGGGCGCCGGGCACCGGGGAGCTGTTTTTT

abundance: few
j_gene: TRBJ1-1
v_gene: TRBV5-1
d_gene: .
CDR3aa: CASSFGRTNTEAFF
CDR3nt: TGCGCCAGCAGCTTCGGCAGGACCAACACTGAAGCTTTCTTT

abundance: .
j_gene: TRBJ2-1
v_gene: TRBV5-1
d_gene: TRBD2
CDR3aa: CASSSGTSGVEQFF
CDR3nt: TGCGCCAGCAGCTCCGGGACTAGCGGAGTCGAGCAGTTCTTC

abundance: many
j_gene: TRBJ1-3
v_gene: TRBV5-1
d_gene: .
CDR3aa: CASSLTNSGNTIYF
CDR3nt: TGCGCCAGCAGCTTGACGAACTCTGGAAACACCATATATTTT